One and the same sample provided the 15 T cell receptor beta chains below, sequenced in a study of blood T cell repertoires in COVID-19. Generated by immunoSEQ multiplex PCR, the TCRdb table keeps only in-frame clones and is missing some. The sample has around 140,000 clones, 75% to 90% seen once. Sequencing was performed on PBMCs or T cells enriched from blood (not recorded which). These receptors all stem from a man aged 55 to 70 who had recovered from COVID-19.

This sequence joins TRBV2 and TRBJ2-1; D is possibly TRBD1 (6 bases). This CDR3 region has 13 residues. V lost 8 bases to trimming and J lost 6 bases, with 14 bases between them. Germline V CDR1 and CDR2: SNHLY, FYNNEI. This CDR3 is CASRFQGSNEQFF. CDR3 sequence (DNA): TGTGCCAGCCGGTTCCAGGGGAGCAATGAGCAGTTCTTC.

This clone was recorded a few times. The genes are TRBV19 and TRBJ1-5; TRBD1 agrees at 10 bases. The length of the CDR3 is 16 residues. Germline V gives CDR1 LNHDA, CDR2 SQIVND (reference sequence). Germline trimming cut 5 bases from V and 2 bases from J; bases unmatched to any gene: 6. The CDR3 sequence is CASSGTGVLGNQPQHF. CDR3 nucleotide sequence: TGTGCCAGTAGTGGGACAGGGGTTCTTGGCAATCAGCCCCAGCATTTT.

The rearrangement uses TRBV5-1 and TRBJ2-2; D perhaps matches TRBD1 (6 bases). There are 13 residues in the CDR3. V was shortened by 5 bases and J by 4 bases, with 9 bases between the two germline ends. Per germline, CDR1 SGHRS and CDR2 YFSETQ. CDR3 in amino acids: CASRRTVTGELFF. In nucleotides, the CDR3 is TGCGCCAGCAGACGGACAGTCACCGGGGAGCTGTTTTTT.

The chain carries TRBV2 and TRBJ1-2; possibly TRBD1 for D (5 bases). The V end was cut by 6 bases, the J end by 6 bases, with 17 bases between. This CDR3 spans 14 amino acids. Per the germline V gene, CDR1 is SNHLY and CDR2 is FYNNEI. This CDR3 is CASRGQVVGDGYTF. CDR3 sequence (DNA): TGTGCCAGCAGGGGTCAGGTAGTAGGGGATGGCTACACCTTC.

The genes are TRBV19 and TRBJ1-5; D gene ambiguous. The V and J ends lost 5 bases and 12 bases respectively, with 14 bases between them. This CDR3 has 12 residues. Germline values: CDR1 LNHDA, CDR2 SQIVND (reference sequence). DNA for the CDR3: TGTGCCAGTAGTGGAGGGTCGGACGTCCAGCATTTT. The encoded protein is CASSGGSDVQHF.

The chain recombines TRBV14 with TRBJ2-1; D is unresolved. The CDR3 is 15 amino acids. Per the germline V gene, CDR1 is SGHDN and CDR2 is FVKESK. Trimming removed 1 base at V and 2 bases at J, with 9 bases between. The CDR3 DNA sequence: TGTGCCAGCAGCCAAGTTTTCCCGGCCTACAATGAGCAGTTCTTC. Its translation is CASSQVFPAYNEQFF.

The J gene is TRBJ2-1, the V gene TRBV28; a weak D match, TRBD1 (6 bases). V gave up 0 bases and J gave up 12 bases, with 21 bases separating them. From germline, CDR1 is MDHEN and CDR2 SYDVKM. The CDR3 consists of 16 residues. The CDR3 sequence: CASSLWGTGIIKGQFF. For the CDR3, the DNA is TGTGCCAGCAGTTTATGGGGAACAGGGATCATTAAGGGGCAGTTCTTC.

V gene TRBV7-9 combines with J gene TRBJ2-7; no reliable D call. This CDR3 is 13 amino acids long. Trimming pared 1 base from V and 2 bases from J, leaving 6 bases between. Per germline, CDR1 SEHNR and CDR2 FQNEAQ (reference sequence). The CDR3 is CASSLESTYEQYF. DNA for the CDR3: TGTGCCAGCAGCTTAGAATCAACCTACGAGCAGTACTTC.

CDR3 sequence reads: CARPLGWTGGDPYEQYF. For the CDR3, the DNA is TGTGCCAGACCGTTGGGTTGGACAGGGGGCGATCCCTACGAGCAGTACTTC. The rearrangement joins TRBV19 to TRBJ2-7; 11 bases fit TRBD1. CDR3 length: 17 residues. CDR1 is LNHDA and CDR2 is SQIVND in the germline V gene (reference sequence). V gave up 9 bases and J gave up 2 bases; unmatched junction bases: 15. The full variable domain, its missing parts supplied by reference TRBV19 and TRBJ2-7, is DGGITQSPKYLFRKEGQNVTLSCEQNLNHDAMYWYRQDPGQGLRLIYYSQIVNDFQKGDIAEGYSVSREKKESFPLTVTSAQKNPTAFYLCARPLGWTGGDPYEQYFGPGTRLTVT.

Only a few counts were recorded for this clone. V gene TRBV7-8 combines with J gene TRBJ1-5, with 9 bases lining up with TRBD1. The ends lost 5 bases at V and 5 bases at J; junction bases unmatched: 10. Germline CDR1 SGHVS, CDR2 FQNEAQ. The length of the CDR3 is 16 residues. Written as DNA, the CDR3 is TGTGCCAGCAGCACCCAACCGGGACAGGGCGATCAGCCCCAGCATTTT. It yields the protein CASSTQPGQGDQPQHF.

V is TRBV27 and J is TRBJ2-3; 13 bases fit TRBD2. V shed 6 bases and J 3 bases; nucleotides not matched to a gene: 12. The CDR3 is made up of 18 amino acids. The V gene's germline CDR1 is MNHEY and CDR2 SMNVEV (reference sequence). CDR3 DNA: TGTGCCAGCAGCCTCACTAGCGGGGGGGCCTCTATAACAGATACGCAGTATTTT. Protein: CASSLTSGGASITDTQYF.

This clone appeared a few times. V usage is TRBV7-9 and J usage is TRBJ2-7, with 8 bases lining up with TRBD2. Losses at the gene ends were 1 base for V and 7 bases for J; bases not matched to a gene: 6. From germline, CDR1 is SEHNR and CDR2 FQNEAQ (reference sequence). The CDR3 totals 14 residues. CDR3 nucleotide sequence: TGTGCCAGCAGCTTAGTAGCGGGACTAGGGGAGCAGTACTTC. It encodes CASSLVAGLGEQYF. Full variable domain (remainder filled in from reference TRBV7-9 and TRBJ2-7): DTGVSQNPRHKITKRGQNVTFRCDPISEHNRLYWYRQTLGQGPEFLTYFQNEAQLEKSRLLSDRFSAERPKGSFSTLEIQRTEQGDSAMYLCASSLVAGLGEQYFGPGTRLTVT.

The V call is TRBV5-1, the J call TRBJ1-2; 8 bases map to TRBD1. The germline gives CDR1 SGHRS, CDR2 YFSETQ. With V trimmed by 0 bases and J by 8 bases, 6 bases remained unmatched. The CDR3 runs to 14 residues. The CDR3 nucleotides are TGCGCCAGCAGCTTGGGACAGGGGTTCGAAGGCTACACCTTC. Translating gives CASSLGQGFEGYTF.

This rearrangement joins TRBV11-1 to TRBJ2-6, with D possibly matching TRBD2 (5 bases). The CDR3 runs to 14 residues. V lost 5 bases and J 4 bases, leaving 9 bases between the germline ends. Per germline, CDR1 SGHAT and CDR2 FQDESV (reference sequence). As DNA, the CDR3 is TGTGCCAGCAGCACGGAGGCAGGGGCCAACGTCCTGACTTTC. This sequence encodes CASSTEAGANVLTF.

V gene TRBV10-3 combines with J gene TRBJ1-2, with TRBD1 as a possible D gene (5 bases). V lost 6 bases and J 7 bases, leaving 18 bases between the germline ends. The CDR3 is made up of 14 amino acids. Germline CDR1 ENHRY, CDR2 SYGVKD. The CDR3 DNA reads TGTGCCATCAGCACGGACATGACAGAACTTGGCTACACCTTC. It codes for CAISTDMTELGYTF.